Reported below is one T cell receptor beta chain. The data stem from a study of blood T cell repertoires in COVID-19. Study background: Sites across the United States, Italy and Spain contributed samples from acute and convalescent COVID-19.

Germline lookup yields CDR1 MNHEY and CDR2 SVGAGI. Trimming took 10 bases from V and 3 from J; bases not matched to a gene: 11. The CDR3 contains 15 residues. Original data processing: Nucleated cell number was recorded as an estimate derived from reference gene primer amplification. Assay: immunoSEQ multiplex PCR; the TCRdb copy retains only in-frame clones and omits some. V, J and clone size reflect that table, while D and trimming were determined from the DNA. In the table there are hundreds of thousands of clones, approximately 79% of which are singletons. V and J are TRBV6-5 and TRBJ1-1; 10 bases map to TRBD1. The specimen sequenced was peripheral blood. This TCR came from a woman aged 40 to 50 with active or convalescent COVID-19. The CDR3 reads CATTPSTGGYTEAFF. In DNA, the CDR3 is TGTGCCACCACGCCCTCGACAGGGGGCTACACTGAAGCTTTCTTT.